This T cell receptor (beta chain) originates from a study of T-cell reconstitution after alpha-beta-depleted transplantation in children. The CDR3 extends over 14 amino acids. V lost 3 bases and J 4 bases, leaving 13 bases between the germline ends. The germline V gene has CDR1 MDHEN and CDR2 SYDVKM. This clonotype occurred many times. Researchers prepared the TCRbeta library using unique molecular identifiers, the study reports. Using its own MiXCR run on the PCR reads, TCRdb lists one record per CDR3 protein. The sample has over 150,000 distinct CDR3 sequences, roughly 6% seen once. The J gene is TRBJ2-7, the V gene TRBV28; a possible D gene is TRBD1 (6 bases). Here the sequenced sample was PBMCs, taken before TCRalphabeta/CD19-depleted stem cell transplant. This sequence originates from a girl less than two years old with combined immunodeficiency, due to receive a stem cell transplant. The CDR3 reads CASSFKGVSYEQYF. CDR3 nucleotide sequence: TGTGCCAGCAGTTTCAAGGGGGTTAGTTACGAGCAGTACTTC.